The rows below give T cell receptor beta chains drawn from one sample of a study of blood T cells in healthy people across ages. In TCRdb, the 5' RACE reads were re-called with MiXCR into one record per CDR3 protein. In the table there are 1.2 million to 1.5 million distinct CDR3 sequences, 40% to 50% of which are singletons. The source material was blood. The receptors were sampled from a woman aged 18-29 years in good health. Both conserved end residues are part of each CDR3. Fields, in order: J gene, V gene, CDR3 protein.

j_gene: TRBJ1-2; v_gene: TRBV3-1; CDR3aa: CASSRNPSGAYGYTF
j_gene: -; v_gene: TRBV10-1; CDR3aa: CASSEFASGTYEQYF
j_gene: TRBJ2-4; v_gene: TRBV5-1; CDR3aa: CASRPVWYF
j_gene: TRBJ2-7; v_gene: TRBV12-3/TRBV12-4; CDR3aa: CASSLRGVDEQYF
j_gene: TRBJ1-4; v_gene: TRBV6-1; CDR3aa: CASRPPPGGISANEKLFF
j_gene: TRBJ2-1; v_gene: TRBV7-3; CDR3aa: CASSLAPSSGGAIEQFF
j_gene: -; v_gene: TRBV2; CDR3aa: CASSPSPRNYEQYF
j_gene: TRBJ2-1; v_gene: TRBV7-6; CDR3aa: CASRSIAGGSNEQFF
j_gene: TRBJ2-5; v_gene: TRBV20-1; CDR3aa: CSAPTGWTGEQYF
j_gene: TRBJ1-2; v_gene: TRBV25-1; CDR3aa: CASSGRQGLYGYTF
j_gene: TRBJ2-7; v_gene: TRBV3-1; CDR3aa: CASSGRGSSPEQYF
j_gene: TRBJ2-5; v_gene: TRBV18; CDR3aa: CASSHPGAQETQYF
j_gene: TRBJ2-7; v_gene: TRBV24-1; CDR3aa: CATSAKEGLSYEQYF
j_gene: TRBJ1-2; v_gene: TRBV25-1; CDR3aa: CASSESGAGDGYTF
j_gene: TRBJ2-5; v_gene: TRBV11-2; CDR3aa: CASSLDSSGRATETQYF
j_gene: TRBJ2-4; v_gene: TRBV29-1; CDR3aa: CSVGNPGGLAKNIQYF
j_gene: TRBJ2-7; v_gene: TRBV28; CDR3aa: CATSLQGGYEQYF